The T cell receptor beta chain under discussion was sequenced for a study of T cell clones after liver transplantation. Study details: Until 12-24 months post-transplant, subjects got standard immunosuppression and no induction. Draws occurred before transplant, before withdrawal, and after complete or failed withdrawal. Whole-study findings and limits: A significant post-transplant drop in circulating graft-donor-reactive CD4 TCRbeta sequences occurred in most of the 8 subjects.

As concerns this clone: Its antigen is not known.

The table came from immunoSEQ multiplex PCR; TCRdb's copy has only in-frame clones and leaves some out. The data hold about 51,000 clones, with 70% to 90% observed a single time. Germline V lookup: CDR1 GTSNPN, CDR2 SVGIG (reference sequence). This CDR3 has 11 residues. The V and J ends lost 3 bases and 0 bases respectively, with 2 bases between them. The clonotype originates from a human patient who received a liver transplant. Some T cells may be the graft donor's. The chain carries TRBV30 and TRBJ1-1; D uncertain. The starting material was CD8+ T cells from blood, obtained 12 months after liver transplant. CDR3 residues: CAWRLNTEAFF. The CDR3 DNA sequence: TGTGCCTGGAGATTGAACACTGAAGCTTTCTTT.